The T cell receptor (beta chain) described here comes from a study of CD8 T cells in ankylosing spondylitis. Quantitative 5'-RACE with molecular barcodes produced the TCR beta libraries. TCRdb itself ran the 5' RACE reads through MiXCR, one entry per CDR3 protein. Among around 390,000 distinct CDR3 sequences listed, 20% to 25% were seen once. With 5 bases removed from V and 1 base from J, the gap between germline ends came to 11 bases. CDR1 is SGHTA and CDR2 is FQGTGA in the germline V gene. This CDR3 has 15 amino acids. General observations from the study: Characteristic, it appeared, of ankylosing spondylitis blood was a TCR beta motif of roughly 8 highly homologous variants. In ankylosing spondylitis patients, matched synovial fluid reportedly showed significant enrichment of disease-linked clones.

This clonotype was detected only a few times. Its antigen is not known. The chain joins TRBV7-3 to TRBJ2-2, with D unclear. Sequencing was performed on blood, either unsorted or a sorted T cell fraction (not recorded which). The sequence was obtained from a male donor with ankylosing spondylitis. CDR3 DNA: TGTGCCAGCAGCCTCCTCATGGGGAACACCGGGGAGCTGTTTTTT. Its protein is CASSLLMGNTGELFF.